This TCR beta chain was found in a study of patients and donors after allogeneic stem cell transplantation. MiXCR, run by TCRdb on the RT-PCR reads, gives a single entry per CDR3 protein. The sample contains a few hundred thousand distinct CDR3 sequences, 38% of which appear only once. For this clonotype: The junction departs from germline at one end; a sequencing error may be responsible.

This CDR3 comprises 13 residues. CDR1 is DFQATT and CDR2 is SNEGSKA in the germline V gene (reference sequence). The sequence was collected from a human donor who was either an allogeneic HSCT recipient or a stem cell or donor lymphocyte infusion donor (not recorded which). It is not recorded whose cells these are; they may come from a transplant donor. This sequence joins TRBV20-1 and TRBJ1-6; D is unclear. The source material was blood, either unsorted or a sorted T cell fraction (not recorded which). CDR3 sequence reads: CSARHNMDSPPHF. The CDR3 DNA is TGCAGTGCTAGACACAATATGGACTCACCCCCCCACTTT.